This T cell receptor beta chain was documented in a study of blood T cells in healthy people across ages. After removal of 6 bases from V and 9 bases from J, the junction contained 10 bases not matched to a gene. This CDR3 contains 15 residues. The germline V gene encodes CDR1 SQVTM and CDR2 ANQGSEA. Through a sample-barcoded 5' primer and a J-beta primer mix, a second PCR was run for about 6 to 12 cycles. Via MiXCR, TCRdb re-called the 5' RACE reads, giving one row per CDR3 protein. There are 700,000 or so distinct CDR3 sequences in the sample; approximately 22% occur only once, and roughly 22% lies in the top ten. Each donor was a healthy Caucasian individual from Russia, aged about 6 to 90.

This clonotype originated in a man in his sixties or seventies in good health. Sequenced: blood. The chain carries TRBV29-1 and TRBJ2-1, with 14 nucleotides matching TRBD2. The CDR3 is CSVARTSGGPGEQFF. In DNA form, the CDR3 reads TGCAGCGTGGCCCGGACTAGCGGGGGGCCTGGTGAGCAGTTCTTC.